This T cell receptor beta chain emerged from a study of shared clonotypes between healthy human individuals. This clone is a singleton in its sample. What it recognizes is unknown. At the deep level, the assay was run. Generated by immunoSEQ multiplex PCR, the TCRdb table keeps only in-frame clones and is missing some. Here the sample spans over 2 million clones, 85% to 95% being singletons. Findings and limits, study-wide: Richness estimates generally favored naive over memory subsets. The sharing of 4.5% to 5% of naive CD4 clonotypes was seen across a few donors.

This CDR3 spans 13 amino acids. Between the trimmed V and J ends, which lost 6 bases and 4 bases, there was a span of 12 bases. Germline loops: CDR1 MGHRA, CDR2 YSYEKL. Sequencing used naive CD4+ T cells from PBMCs. Subset of the sample: CD45RA+ positively selected. The chain employs TRBV4-1 and TRBJ2-5, with D hard to call. The sequence was collected from a man younger than 35 in good health. Some clones in this sample may be carry-over from other donors' samples. The CDR3 is CASSIWGGETQYF. Written as DNA, the CDR3 is TGCGCCAGCAGTATATGGGGTGGAGAGACCCAGTACTTC.